This entry features one T cell receptor beta chain sequence. These data originate in a study of technical replicates of blood from a handful of donors. The ends were cut back, 4 bases at V and 5 bases at J, with 6 bases in the middle. Germline V lookup: CDR1 KGHSH, CDR2 LQKENI. The CDR3 contains 13 residues. Libraries were prepared by immunoSEQ multiplex PCR; TCRdb keeps only in-frame clonotypes and omits some of them. The table shows about 66,000 clones, with just over 90% occurring only once. The source is a human donor in good health. Some clones in this sample may be carry-over from other donors' samples. The source material was PBMCs. V and J are TRBV18 and TRBJ1-6; D remains unclear. CDR3 in amino acids: CASSLNDNSPLHF. CDR3 DNA sequence: TGTGCCAGCTCACTAAATGATAATTCACCCCTCCACTTT.